This T cell receptor (beta chain) is from a study of radiotherapy plus CTLA-4 blockade in lung cancer. Study-wide results and caveats: Early clone dynamics of blood T cells, plus interferon-beta, reportedly predicted response best. Clones of tumor-derived TCRs expanded in blood after radiotherapy plus ipilimumab.

Trimming stripped 0 bases from V and 4 bases from J, with 11 bases between. In germline, CDR1 is KGHSH, CDR2 LQKENI. This CDR3 has 15 amino acids. As to this clone: As yet, its antigen is unknown.

Those patients who had chemo-refractory metastatic non-small-cell lung cancer were given focal radiation along with CTLA-4 blockade through ipilimumab. Clones were sequenced by immunoSEQ multiplex PCR, and TCRdb holds only the in-frame ones, with some missing. The table lists roughly 100,000 clones, 82% of them singletons. This receptor was identified in a human donor with non-small cell lung cancer who had a partial response to radiotherapy plus ipilimumab. The material was peripheral blood, obtained from a patient treated with radiotherapy plus ipilimumab. V is TRBV18 and J is TRBJ2-3; D uncertain. The CDR3 loop is CASSPPSDPADTQYF. CDR3 coding DNA: TGTGCCAGCTCACCACCGAGTGATCCCGCAGATACGCAGTATTTT.